A single sample gave rise to the 4 T cell receptor beta chains below, sequenced in a study of T cell responses to AZD1222 COVID-19 vaccine (dated by TCRdb to the early 2020s). The method was the immunoSEQ multiplex PCR assay. In its TCRdb copy, this immuneACCESS table keeps in-frame sequences only and misses some clones. Where compared with another copy, unresolved V genes explain less than half of these, and the others have no known cause. Here the sample has tens of thousands of clones; approximately 80% occur a single time. Approximately 20% of the sample is taken by the ten largest. The time point label for this specimen denotes: baseline before first vaccination. Reading the label with the study, this specimen's treatment or condition is: meningococcal conjugate vaccine given as trial control. The sample consisted of peripheral blood, taken on day 0 of MenACWY control vaccination. These receptor sequences come from an adult in good health.

The chain uses TRBV2 and TRBJ2-5; TRBD1 matches 7 bases. CDR1 and CDR2 (germline): SNHLY, FYNNEI. The CDR3 spans 14 residues. V lost 4 bases to trimming and J lost 5 bases; unmatched junction nucleotides: 7. CDR3 residues: CASSGGQTMETQYF. The CDR3 DNA reads as TGTGCCAGCAGTGGGGGACAGACGATGGAGACCCAGTACTTC.

This clone was counted between two and nine times. J is TRBJ2-7 and V is TRBV19, with TRBD2 matching over 8 bases. CDR1 and CDR2 (germline): LNHDA, SQIVND (reference sequence). The CDR3 consists of 15 residues. V dropped 6 bases and J dropped 3; count of bases not matched to a gene: 10. Here the CDR3 reads CASSGPGGDNYEQYF. The CDR3, as DNA: TGTGCCAGTAGCGGCCCGGGAGGGGATAACTACGAGCAGTACTTC.

This chain uses TRBV5-6 with TRBJ2-5, with TRBD2 identical over 14 bases. V lost 4 bases and J lost 4; bases outside the gene matches: 3. This CDR3 region has 15 residues. Germline assignment: CDR1 SGHDT and CDR2 YYEEEE. The CDR3 nucleotides read TGTGCCAGCAGCAAGGGACTAGCGGGGGCAGAGACCCAGTACTTC. This codes for CASSKGLAGAETQYF.

V is TRBV19 and J is TRBJ2-1; no reliable D call. Looked up from germline, CDR1 is LNHDA and CDR2 is SQIVND (reference sequence). The CDR3 is made up of 12 amino acids. V was trimmed by 2 bases and J by 10 bases, leaving 9 bases between them. CDR3 in amino acids: CASSILASEQFF. In DNA, the CDR3 is TGTGCCAGTAGTATATTAGCCTCCGAGCAGTTCTTC.